This section outlines one T cell receptor beta chain sequence together with its context. The target antigen is unknown. These data belong to a study of siplizumab effects on memory and regulatory T cells. This CDR3 region has 12 residues. V was pared by 2 bases and J by 5 bases, with 8 bases between. Germline-derived CDR1 and CDR2 are SGHNT and YYREEE (reference sequence). Generated by immunoSEQ multiplex PCR, the TCRdb table keeps only in-frame clones and is missing some. The profile covers 65,000 to 90,000 clones, with 93% appearing a single time and over 4% taken by the ten largest. Study-level findings and limits: The Treg-derived share of mappable alloreactive CD4+ clones averaged about 68% with siplizumab and 25% to 30% in controls. Contribution to the alloresponse seemed major for naive T cells, which also seemed more diverse than memory cells.

The receptor comes from a human donor in good health. The sample taken for sequencing was CD8+ T cells sorted from blood. This sequence joins TRBV5-4 and TRBJ2-7; D is unclear. In DNA, the CDR3 is TGTGCCAGCAGCTTCAGTTTGGACGAGCAGTACTTC. Its translation: CASSFSLDEQYF.